The rows below give T cell receptor beta chains drawn from one sample of a study of cytomegalovirus exposure and HLA in healthy donors. Assay: immunoSEQ multiplex PCR; the TCRdb copy retains only in-frame clones and omits some. This table has about 200,000 clones, around three quarters appearing once. Specimen: PBMCs. The receptor source for this set is a woman under 40 in good health and CMV-seronegative. The CDR3 runs from the conserved cysteine through the conserved F or W. A D gene is named only where the DNA matches it firmly. Clone sizes are given selectively: once, few, many, or a class where the clone is expanded.

j_call: TRBJ2-7; v_call: TRBV7-2; d_call: TRBD2; clone_size: NA; cdr3_nt: TGTGCCAGCAGCACCCACCGGACTAGCGGGAGGGCCTTATCCTACGAGCAGTACTTC; cdr3_aa: CASSTHRTSGRALSYEQYF
j_call: TRBJ2-5; v_call: TRBV7-2; d_call: TRBD1; clone_size: NA; cdr3_nt: TGTGCCAGCAGGGACAGGGTCACCCAAGAGACCCAGTACTTC; cdr3_aa: CASRDRVTQETQYF
j_call: TRBJ2-3; v_call: TRBV11-2; d_call: NA; clone_size: NA; cdr3_nt: TGTGCCAGCTCGGACGGGAGTTCAGATACGCAGTATTTT; cdr3_aa: CASSDGSSDTQYF
j_call: TRBJ2-3; v_call: TRBV23-1; d_call: TRBD1; clone_size: NA; cdr3_nt: TGCGCCAGCAGTCAATCGGAAGGGACAGGGGGTTCCACAGATACGCAGTATTTT; cdr3_aa: CASSQSEGTGGSTDTQYF
j_call: TRBJ2-2; v_call: TRBV4-2; d_call: NA; clone_size: NA; cdr3_nt: TGTGCCAGCAGCCAAAGCGTCTGGCGAGGGGAGCTGTTTTTT; cdr3_aa: CASSQSVWRGELFF
j_call: TRBJ2-3; v_call: TRBV7-2; d_call: NA; clone_size: few; cdr3_nt: TGTGCCAGCAGCTTAGTCGGGTTCCCAGATACGCAGTATTTT; cdr3_aa: CASSLVGFPDTQYF
j_call: TRBJ2-3; v_call: TRBV2; d_call: TRBD2; clone_size: NA; cdr3_nt: TGTGCCAGCAGGGGGACTAGCGGGGGGGAAGGAGGTACGCAGTATTTT; cdr3_aa: CASRGTSGGEGGTQYF
j_call: TRBJ1-2; v_call: TRBV19; d_call: TRBD1; clone_size: once; cdr3_nt: TGTGCCAGTAGTATACGGGACAGCTCTAACTATGGCTACACCTTC; cdr3_aa: CASSIRDSSNYGYTF
j_call: TRBJ2-2; v_call: TRBV6-5; d_call: TRBD1; clone_size: NA; cdr3_nt: TGTGCCAGCAGTTACTCGAGAGGGGGCGCAACCGGGGAGCTGTTTTTT; cdr3_aa: CASSYSRGGATGELFF
j_call: TRBJ1-2; v_call: TRBV5-1; d_call: NA; clone_size: NA; cdr3_nt: TGCGCCAGCAGCTTGGAGAACAGTGGAGGTGGCTACACCTTC; cdr3_aa: CASSLENSGGGYTF
j_call: TRBJ1-2; v_call: TRBV29-1; d_call: TRBD1; clone_size: NA; cdr3_nt: TGCAGCGCCTGGACAGGGTATGGCTACACCTTC; cdr3_aa: CSAWTGYGYTF
j_call: TRBJ2-3; v_call: TRBV7-2; d_call: TRBD2; clone_size: few; cdr3_nt: TGTGCCAGCAGCTTACTTAGCGGGGGCCTCACAGATACGCAGTATTTT; cdr3_aa: CASSLLSGGLTDTQYF
j_call: TRBJ1-6; v_call: TRBV10-3; d_call: TRBD1; clone_size: NA; cdr3_nt: TGTGCCATCAGTGAGGGACAGGGTGGTGTCTCCTATAATTCACCCCTCCACTTT; cdr3_aa: CAISEGQGGVSYNSPLHF
j_call: TRBJ2-1; v_call: TRBV2; d_call: TRBD1; clone_size: few; cdr3_nt: TGTGCCAGCAGTGAGGAGGGACAGGGTTTAAGCGAGCAGTTCTTC; cdr3_aa: CASSEEGQGLSEQFF